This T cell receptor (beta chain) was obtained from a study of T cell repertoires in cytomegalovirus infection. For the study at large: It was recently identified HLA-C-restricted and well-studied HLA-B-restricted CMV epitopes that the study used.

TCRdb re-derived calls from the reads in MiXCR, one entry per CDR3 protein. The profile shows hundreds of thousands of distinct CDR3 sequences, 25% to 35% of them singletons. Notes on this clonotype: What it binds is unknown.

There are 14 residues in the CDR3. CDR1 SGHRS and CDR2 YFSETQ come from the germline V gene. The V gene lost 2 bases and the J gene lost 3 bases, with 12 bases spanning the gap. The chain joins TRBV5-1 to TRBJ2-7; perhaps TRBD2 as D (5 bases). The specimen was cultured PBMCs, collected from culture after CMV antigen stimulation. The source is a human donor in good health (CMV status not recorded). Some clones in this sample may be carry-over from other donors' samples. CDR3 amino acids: CASSFGSEGYEQYF. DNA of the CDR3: TGCGCCAGCAGCTTTGGCTCAGAGGGCTACGAGCAGTACTTC.